This T cell receptor (beta chain) was obtained from a study of naive and memory T cell subsets. This clonotype was recorded many times. Its cognate antigen is unknown. Germline values: CDR1 MGHDK, CDR2 SYGVNS. Trimming took 6 bases from V and 7 from J, leaving 18 bases between them. This CDR3 contains 14 residues. Treatment meaning: skin biopsy from PPD injection site in Mantoux-positive individual. A UMI-containing oligonucleotide was joined by 3' ligation to the TCR cDNA template. Biopsied sites were PPD injections in people with a positive Mantoux test. Whole-study findings and limits: TCR transcript changes with activation or differentiation may affect this RNA method. TCRs were reportedly recovered from both biopsy types, mostly tuberculin test sites.

The SP2 primer and nested alpha and beta constant region primers amplified ligated cDNA in four rounds. For blood and skin samples, reverse transcription used TCR alpha and beta constant primers. Using its own MiXCR run on the UMI-ligation and nested PCR reads, TCRdb lists one record per CDR3 protein. The sample holds tens of thousands of distinct CDR3 sequences, approximately 7.1% seen once. The source of this sequence is an adult in good health. The sequenced sample was skin, obtained from a tuberculin skin test site. The chain is built from TRBV25-1 and TRBJ1-2; a possible D gene is TRBD1 (6 bases). Here the CDR3 reads CASRENTGISGYTF. In nucleotides, the CDR3 is TGTGCCAGCAGGGAGAACACAGGGATCTCTGGCTACACCTTC.